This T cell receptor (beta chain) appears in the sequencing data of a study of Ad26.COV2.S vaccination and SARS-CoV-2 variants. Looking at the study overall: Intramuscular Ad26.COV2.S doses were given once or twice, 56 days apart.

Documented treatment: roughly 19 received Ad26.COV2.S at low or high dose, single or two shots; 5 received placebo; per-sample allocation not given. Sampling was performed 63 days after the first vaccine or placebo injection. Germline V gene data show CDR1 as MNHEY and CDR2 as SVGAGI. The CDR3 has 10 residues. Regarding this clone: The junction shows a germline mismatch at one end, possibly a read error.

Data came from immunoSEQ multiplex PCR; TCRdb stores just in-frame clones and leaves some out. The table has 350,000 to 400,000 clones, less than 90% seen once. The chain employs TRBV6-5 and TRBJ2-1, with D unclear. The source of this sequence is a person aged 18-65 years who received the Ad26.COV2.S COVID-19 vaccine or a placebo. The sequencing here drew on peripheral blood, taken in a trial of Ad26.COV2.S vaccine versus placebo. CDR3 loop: CASLFQKKLF. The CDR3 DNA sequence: TGTGCCAGCCTTTTCCAAAAAAAGCTCTTC.